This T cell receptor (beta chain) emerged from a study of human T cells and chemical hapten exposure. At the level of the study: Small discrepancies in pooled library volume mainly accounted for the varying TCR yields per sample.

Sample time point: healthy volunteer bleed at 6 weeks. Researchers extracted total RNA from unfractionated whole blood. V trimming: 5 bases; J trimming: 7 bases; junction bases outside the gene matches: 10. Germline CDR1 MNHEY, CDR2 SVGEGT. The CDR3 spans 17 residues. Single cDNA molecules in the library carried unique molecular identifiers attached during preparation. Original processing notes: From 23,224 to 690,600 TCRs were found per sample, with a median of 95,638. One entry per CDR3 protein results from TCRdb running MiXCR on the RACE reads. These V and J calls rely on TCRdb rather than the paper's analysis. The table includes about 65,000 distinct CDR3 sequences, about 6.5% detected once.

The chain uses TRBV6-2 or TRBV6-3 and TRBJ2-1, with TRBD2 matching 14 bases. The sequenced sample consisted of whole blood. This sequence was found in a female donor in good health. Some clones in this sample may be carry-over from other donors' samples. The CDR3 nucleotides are TGTGCCAGCAGTACTGGTGGACTAGCGGGAGGTATGAATGAGCAGTTCTTC. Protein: CASSTGGLAGGMNEQFF.